This TCR beta chain appears in the sequencing data of a study of T cell responses to AZD1222 COVID-19 vaccine. Study-level background: Timing groups of about 4 and about 12 weeks for second doses were pooled. Findings of the study overall: Spike was spanned by vaccine-associated CD4 TCRs, with dominance at 160-218 and 743-854. Donors were chiefly white British, with a greater number of females, and clonal diversity was perhaps underestimated.

Assay used: immunoSEQ multiplex PCR; TCRdb lists only in-frame clones, some missing. The sample lists about 110,000 clones; around 84% were seen once. With regard to this clone: Its antigen is unidentified.

Germline V CDR1 and CDR2: GTSNPN, SVGIG (reference sequence). The CDR3 runs to 15 residues. Trimming removed 5 bases from V and 3 bases from J, with 20 bases in between. This rearrangement joins TRBV30 to TRBJ2-7, with D perhaps TRBD2 (5 bases). This specimen consisted of peripheral blood, obtained on day 0 of AZD1222 vaccination. This receptor was taken from an adult in good health. CDR3 in DNA: TGTGCCTGGGAACCAAGAACGGGGAAACACTACGAGCAGTACTTC. Translated: CAWEPRTGKHYEQYF.